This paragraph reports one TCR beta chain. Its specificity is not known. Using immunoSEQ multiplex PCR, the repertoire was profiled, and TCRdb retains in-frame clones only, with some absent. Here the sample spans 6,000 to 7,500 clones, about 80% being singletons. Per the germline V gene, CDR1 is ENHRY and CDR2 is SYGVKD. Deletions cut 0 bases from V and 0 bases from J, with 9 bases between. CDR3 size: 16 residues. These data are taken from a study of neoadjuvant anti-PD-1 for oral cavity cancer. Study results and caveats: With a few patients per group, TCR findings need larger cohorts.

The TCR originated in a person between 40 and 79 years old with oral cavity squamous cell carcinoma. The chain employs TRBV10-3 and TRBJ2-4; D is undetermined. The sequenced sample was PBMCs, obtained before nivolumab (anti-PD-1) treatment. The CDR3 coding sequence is TGTGCCATCAGTGAGTCCTTAGGGCTAGCCAAAAACATTCAGTACTTC. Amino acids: CAISESLGLAKNIQYF.